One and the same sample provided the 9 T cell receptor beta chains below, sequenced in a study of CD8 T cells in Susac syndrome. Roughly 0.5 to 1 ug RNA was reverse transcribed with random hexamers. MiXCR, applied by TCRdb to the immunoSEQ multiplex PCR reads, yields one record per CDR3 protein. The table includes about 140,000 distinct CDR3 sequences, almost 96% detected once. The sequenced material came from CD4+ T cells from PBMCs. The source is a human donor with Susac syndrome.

Written as DNA, the CDR3 is TGTGCCAGCTCCCGTGAGAACCTCTACGAGCAGTACTTC. This codes for CASSRENLYEQYF. The chain recombines TRBV18 with TRBJ2-7; no clear D. Germline CDR1 reads KGHSH; CDR2 reads LQKENI. V was cut by 6 bases and J by 3 bases, with 12 bases left in between. The CDR3 loop spans 13 amino acids. The full variable domain, completed using reference TRBV18 and TRBJ2-7, is NAGVMQNPRHLVRRRGQEARLRCSPMKGHSHVYWYRQLPEEGLKFMVYLQKENIIDESGMPKERFSAEFPKEGPSILRIQQVVRGDSAAYFCASSRENLYEQYFGPGTRLTVT.

As DNA, the CDR3 is TGTGCCAGCAGTGAACTTGAGGAAGGGTACGGCGAGCAGTTCTTC. Amino acid sequence: CASSELEEGYGEQFF. The chain couples TRBV2 to TRBJ2-1; D uncertain. The ends were cut back, 2 bases at V and 10 bases at J, with 18 bases in the middle. The CDR3 consists of 15 residues. CDR1 SNHLY and CDR2 FYNNEI come from the germline V gene.

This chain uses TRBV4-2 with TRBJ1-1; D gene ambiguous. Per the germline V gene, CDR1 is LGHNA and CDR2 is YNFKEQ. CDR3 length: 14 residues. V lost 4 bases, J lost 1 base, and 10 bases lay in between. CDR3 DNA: TGTGCCAGCAGCCCACTCCTACAGAACACTGAAGCTTTCTTT. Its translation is CASSPLLQNTEAFF.

CDR3 DNA sequence: TGTGCCAGCACCCAATCGAAGGGCATTCAGTACTTC. This gives the protein CASTQSKGIQYF. The V call is TRBV12-3 or TRBV12-4, the J call TRBJ2-4; D not certain. CDR3 length equals 12 residues. Trimming took 7 bases from V and 9 from J, leaving 13 bases between them.

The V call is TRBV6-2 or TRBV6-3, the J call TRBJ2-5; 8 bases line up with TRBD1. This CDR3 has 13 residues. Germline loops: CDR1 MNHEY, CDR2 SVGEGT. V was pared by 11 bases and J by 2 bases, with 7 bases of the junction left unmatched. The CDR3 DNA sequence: TGTGCCGCGGCAGGGGGCATTCAAGAGACCCAGTACTTC. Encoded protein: CAAAGGIQETQYF.

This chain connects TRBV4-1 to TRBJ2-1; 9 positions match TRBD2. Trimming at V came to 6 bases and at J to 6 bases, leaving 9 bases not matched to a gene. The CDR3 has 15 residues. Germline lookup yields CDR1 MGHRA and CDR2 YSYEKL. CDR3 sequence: CASRKFGLAPNEQFF. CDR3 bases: TGCGCCAGCAGGAAGTTCGGACTAGCGCCCAATGAGCAGTTCTTC.

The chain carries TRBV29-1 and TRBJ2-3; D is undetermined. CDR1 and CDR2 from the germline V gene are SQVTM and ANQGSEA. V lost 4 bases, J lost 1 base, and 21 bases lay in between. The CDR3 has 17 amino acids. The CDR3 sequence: CSVGLVKVGLGTDTQYF. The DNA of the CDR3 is TGCAGCGTTGGTCTAGTCAAGGTCGGTCTGGGCACAGATACGCAGTATTTT.

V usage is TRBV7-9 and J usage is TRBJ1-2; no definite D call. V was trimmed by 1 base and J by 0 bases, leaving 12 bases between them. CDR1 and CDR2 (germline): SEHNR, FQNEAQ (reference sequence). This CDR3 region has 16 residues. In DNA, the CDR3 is TGTGCCAGCAGCTTAGGGCCACCCTCAGCTAACTATGGCTACACCTTC. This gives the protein CASSLGPPSANYGYTF.

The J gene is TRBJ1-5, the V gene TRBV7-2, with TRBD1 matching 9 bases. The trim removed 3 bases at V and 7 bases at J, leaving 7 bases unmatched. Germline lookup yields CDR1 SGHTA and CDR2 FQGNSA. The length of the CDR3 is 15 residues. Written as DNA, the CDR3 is TGTGCCAGCAGCTTGGCGGGACAGGGTGGCCAGCCCCAGCATTTT. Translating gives CASSLAGQGGQPQHF. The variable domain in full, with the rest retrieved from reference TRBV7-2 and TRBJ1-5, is GAGVSQSPSNKVTEKGKDVELRCDPISGHTALYWYRQSLGQGLEFLIYFQGNSAPDKSGLPSDRFSAERTGGSVSTLTIQRTQQEDSAVYLCASSLAGQGGQPQHFGDGTRLSIL.